Shown below are 11 T cell receptor beta chains from a single sample sequenced in a study of blood T cell repertoires in COVID-19. TCRdb's table, derived via immunoSEQ multiplex PCR, lists solely in-frame clones and lacks some. The sample shows tens of thousands of clones, roughly 88% of them seen only once. The material sequenced was peripheral blood. The receptor source for this set is a man older than 75 with acute or convalescent COVID-19.

The rearrangement joins TRBV3-1 (or the pseudogene TRBV3-2) to TRBJ1-1, with 8 bases identical to TRBD1. The CDR3 covers 14 residues. Germline V gene data show CDR1 as LGHDT and CDR2 as YNNKEL (reference sequence). V lost 4 bases to trimming and J lost 5 bases; unmatched junction nucleotides: 6. As DNA, the CDR3 is TGTGCCAGCAGCCCTAGACAGGGGAGTACTGAAGCTTTCTTT. The encoded protein is CASSPRQGSTEAFF.

V gene TRBV9 combines with J gene TRBJ1-2, with a weak D call TRBD1 (5 bases). The CDR3 length is 15 residues. Germline CDR1 SGDLS, CDR2 YYNGEE. Trimming shortened V by 4 bases and J by 3 bases, and 16 bases separated the two germline ends. CDR3 DNA sequence: TGTGCCAGCAGCCTAGGGGCCTCGAAGGACTATGGCTACACCTTC. Protein sequence: CASSLGASKDYGYTF. Full variable domain (outside the CDR3, taken from reference TRBV9 and TRBJ1-2): DSGVTQTPKHLITATGQRVTLRCSPRSGDLSVYWYQQSLDQGLQFLIQYYNGEERAKGNILERFSAQQFPDLHSELNLSSLELGDSALYFCASSLGASKDYGYTFGSGTRLTVV.

The chain couples TRBV11-3 to TRBJ2-2; 9 nucleotides agree with TRBD2. Trimming cost V 5 bases and J 5 bases; bases outside gene matches: 6. CDR3 size: 15 residues. The germline V gene encodes CDR1 SGHNT and CDR2 YENEEA. This chain's CDR3 is CASSPSGAGTGELFF. In nucleotides, the CDR3 is TGTGCCAGCAGCCCTAGCGGGGCAGGGACCGGGGAGCTGTTTTTT.

Only one count was recorded for this clone. The rearrangement uses TRBV12-3 or TRBV12-4 and TRBJ1-4; D remains ambiguous. This CDR3 has 12 amino acids. With 3 bases removed from V and 12 bases from J, the gap between germline ends came to 11 bases. CDR3 protein: CASSFGGRELFF. CDR3 DNA: TGTGCCAGCAGTTTCGGCGGCCGGGAACTGTTTTTT.

The rearrangement uses TRBV11-2 and TRBJ1-2, with D unclear. This CDR3 has 15 residues. In germline, CDR1 is SGHAT, CDR2 FQNNGV. V lost 1 base to trimming and J lost 7 bases, with 16 bases between them. In DNA form, the CDR3 reads TGTGCCAGCAGCTTAGCTGCGGAGGCAAACAGTGGCTACACCTTC. Protein: CASSLAAEANSGYTF.

The chain uses TRBV5-4 and TRBJ2-1; 10 bases agree with TRBD2. Germline CDR1 and CDR2: SGHNT and YYREEE (reference sequence). The CDR3 is 15 amino acids. J was trimmed by 8 bases and V by 4 bases; bases with no gene match: 9. The CDR3: CASSRALAGVDEQFF. CDR3 coding DNA: TGTGCCAGCAGCCGGGCTCTAGCGGGAGTCGATGAGCAGTTCTTC.

This rearrangement joins TRBV21-1 to TRBJ2-1; the listed D gene, TRBD2, was not tested against the DNA. TRBV21-1 is annotated as a pseudogene. This CDR3 has 16 residues. The CDR3 protein is CASSKGWRGRLAEQFF. CDR3 nucleotide sequence: TGTGCCAGCAGCAAAGGGTGGCGGGGGCGGTTGGCCGAGCAGTTCTTC.

The chain recombines TRBV11-2 with TRBJ1-1; the D gene is possibly TRBD1 (5 bases). The V gene's germline CDR1 is SGHAT and CDR2 FQNNGV. Trimming removed 1 base from V and 10 bases from J, with 22 bases in between. This CDR3 contains 16 residues. The CDR3: CASSLGGGRARVGAFF. In DNA, the CDR3 is TGTGCCAGCAGCTTAGGGGGAGGCAGGGCCCGGGTGGGAGCTTTCTTT.

This rearrangement joins TRBV5-6 to TRBJ2-4; TRBD2 matches at 8 bases. Per germline, CDR1 SGHDT and CDR2 YYEEEE. Unmatched junction bases numbered 17, after V lost 4 bases and J lost 8 bases. The CDR3 is 17 amino acids. Written as DNA, the CDR3 is TGTGCCAGCAGCGGAATCGTGACGGGGGGGCCGTCTGACATTCAGTACTTC. It codes for CASSGIVTGGPSDIQYF.

This chain joins TRBV27 and TRBJ1-6, with TRBD1 identical over 9 bases. Germline loops: CDR1 MNHEY, CDR2 SMNVEV (reference sequence). The length of the CDR3 is 15 residues. V lost 4 bases, J lost 7 bases, and 5 bases stayed unmatched. The CDR3 bases are TGTGCCAGCAGTTGGGGACAGGGCCAAAATTCACCCCTCCACTTT. Translated: CASSWGQGQNSPLHF.

The genes are TRBV28 and TRBJ2-6; no firm D call. Germline loops: CDR1 MDHEN, CDR2 SYDVKM. The CDR3 runs to 15 residues. Deletions cut 1 base from V and 0 bases from J, with 4 bases between. Written as DNA, the CDR3 is TGTGCCAGCAGTTTATCCGTCTCTGGGGCCAACGTCCTGACTTTC. It specifies CASSLSVSGANVLTF.